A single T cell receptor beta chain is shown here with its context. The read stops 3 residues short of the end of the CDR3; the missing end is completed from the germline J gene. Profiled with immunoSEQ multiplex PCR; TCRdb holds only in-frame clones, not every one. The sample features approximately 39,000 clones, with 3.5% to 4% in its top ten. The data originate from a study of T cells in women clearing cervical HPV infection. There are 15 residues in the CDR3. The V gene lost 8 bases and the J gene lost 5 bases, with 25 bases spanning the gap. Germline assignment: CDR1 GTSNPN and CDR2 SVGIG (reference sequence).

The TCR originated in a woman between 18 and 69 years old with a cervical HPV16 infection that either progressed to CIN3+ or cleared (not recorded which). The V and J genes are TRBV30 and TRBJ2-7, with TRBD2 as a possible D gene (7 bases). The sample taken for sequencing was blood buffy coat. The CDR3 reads CAGTGRLAADHEQYF. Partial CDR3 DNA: TGTGCCGGTACAGGGAGGCTAGCGGCAGACCACGAG.